These 10 T cell receptor beta chains were sequenced from one sample in a study of T-cell reconstitution after alpha-beta-depleted transplantation in children. For TCRbeta, the library was prepared with unique molecular identifiers. TCRdb re-called the PCR reads through MiXCR, storing one row per CDR3 protein. The data contain about 510,000 distinct CDR3 sequences, 10% to 12% of them singletons. Specimen: PBMCs, mostly from graft donor cells, collected 180 days after TCRalphabeta/CD19-depleted stem cell transplant. These receptors were obtained from a female patient aged 2 to 10 who had a stem cell transplant for aplastic anemia, so the T cells may come from the graft donor.

The sample holds a few counts of this clonotype. The chain couples TRBV12-3 or TRBV12-4 to TRBJ2-2; the D call may be TRBD1 or TRBD2 (5 bases each). CDR3 length equals 15 residues. Between the trimmed V and J ends, which lost 6 bases and 4 bases, there was a span of 15 bases. CDR3 DNA sequence: TGTGCCAGCAGCCTTCGGGGCCGGAGCACCGGGGAGCTGTTTTTT. Its translation: CASSLRGRSTGELFF.

V usage is TRBV5-1 and J usage is TRBJ1-5; TRBD1 might be the D (5 bases). V was pared by 7 bases and J by 0 bases, with 14 bases between. The CDR3 covers 15 residues. The germline V gene has CDR1 SGHRS and CDR2 YFSETQ. The CDR3 DNA sequence: TGCGCCAGCCGGGAGGGGTCCTATAGCAATCAGCCCCAGCATTTT. This translates into CASREGSYSNQPQHF.

The gene calls are TRBV9 and TRBJ2-7; D gene ambiguous. V was shortened by 3 bases and J by 0 bases, with 10 bases between the two germline ends. CDR3 length: 14 residues. Germline V CDR1 and CDR2: SGDLS, YYNGEE. The DNA for the CDR3 is TGTGCCAGCAGCGCGACGGACGGCTCCTACGAGCAGTACTTC. This gives the protein CASSATDGSYEQYF.

This clonotype was counted many times. This chain joins TRBV12-3 or TRBV12-4 and TRBJ1-6, with TRBD1 matching over 7 bases. This CDR3 is 14 amino acids long. The junction had 10 bases not matched to a gene; V was cut back by 7 bases and J by 10 bases. The DNA for the CDR3 is TGTGCCAGCACCCAAGACAGGGTCGACTCACCCCTCCACTTT. This gives the protein CASTQDRVDSPLHF.

The chain recombines TRBV20-1 with TRBJ1-2; D is undetermined. Trimming removed 0 bases from V and 4 bases from J, with 12 bases in between. Per germline, CDR1 DFQATT and CDR2 SNEGSKA (reference sequence). CDR3 size: 14 residues. CDR3 nucleotides: TGCAGTGCTAGAGATCAGAAGGTGGGCTATGGCTACACCTTC. Translated, it gives CSARDQKVGYGYTF.

This clonotype occurred many times. The CDR3 region has the DNA TGTGCCATCAGCGGGACGCCGAGCTCCTACGAGCAGTACTTC. Translation gives CAISGTPSSYEQYF. The V gene is TRBV10-3, the J gene TRBJ2-7, with D perhaps being TRBD1 or TRBD2 (5 bases each). V was shortened by 6 bases and J by 0 bases, with 12 bases between the two germline ends. The germline CDR1 and CDR2 sequences are ENHRY and SYGVKD. The CDR3 contains 14 residues.

This chain uses TRBV6-2 or TRBV6-3 with TRBJ2-7; D gene ambiguous. Germline V lookup: CDR1 MNHEY, CDR2 SVGEGT. Trimming removed 3 bases from V and 2 bases from J, with 14 bases in between. The CDR3 loop spans 15 amino acids. The CDR3 reads CASSYRARFTYEQYF. Here the CDR3 DNA reads TGTGCCAGCAGTTATAGGGCTAGATTCACCTACGAGCAGTACTTC.

The chain joins TRBV6-2 or TRBV6-3 to TRBJ2-5, with D maybe TRBD2 (5 bases). Per germline, CDR1 MNHEY and CDR2 SVGEGT. The CDR3 is 16 residues long. With 6 bases removed from V and 1 base from J, the gap between germline ends came to 18 bases. CDR3 nucleotides: TGTGCCAGCAGCACGCGGGTCCCCGGATTCCAAGAGACCCAGTACTTC. It codes for CASSTRVPGFQETQYF.

This clonotype was seen repeatedly, ten times or more. The CDR3 protein is CASAEGTVGNTIYF. In nucleotides, the CDR3 is TGTGCTAGTGCCGAGGGGACAGTAGGAAACACCATATATTTT. The genes are TRBV12-5 and TRBJ1-3, with 7 bases lining up with TRBD1. The CDR3 is made up of 14 amino acids. Trimming cost V 7 bases and J 4 bases; bases outside gene matches: 7. Germline V gene sequence: CDR1 LGHNT, CDR2 FRNRAP.

The CDR3 spells CASSQGGRRYSNQPQHF. The CDR3 nucleotides read TGCGCCAGCAGCCAAGGGGGGAGACGGTATAGCAATCAGCCCCAGCATTTT. The chain links TRBV4-3 to TRBJ1-5, with a weak D call TRBD1 (5 bases). The CDR3 has 17 amino acids. V lost 1 base to trimming and J lost 0 bases, with 13 bases between them. Germline CDR1 LGHNA, CDR2 YSLEER.